These 3 T cell receptor beta chains were all obtained from the same sample, sequenced in a study of early T cells in non-severe SARS-CoV-2 infection. TCRdb analysed the 5' RACE reads with MiXCR anew, one entry per CDR3 protein. Of fewer than 120,000 distinct CDR3 sequences detected, approximately 12% appear once; the ten largest clones hold approximately 4%. The sample in question was whole blood, obtained at baseline. Source of these receptors: an adult who was a healthcare worker with PCR-confirmed SARS-CoV-2 infection or an uninfected control (not recorded which).

This clonotype was found a few times. The chain recombines TRBV7-6 with TRBJ2-1; D uncertain. Trimming removed 2 bases at V and 5 bases at J, with 7 bases between. Germline V gene lookup returns CDR1 SGHVS and CDR2 FNYEAQ. The CDR3 loop spans 13 amino acids. Written as DNA, the CDR3 is TGTGCCAGCAGCTTAACCGCAAACAATGAGCAGTTCTTC. Its translation: CASSLTANNEQFF.

The CDR3 here is CSVEEKRGGIEQYF. The CDR3 DNA is TGCAGCGTTGAGGAAAAGCGGGGAGGGATCGAGCAGTACTTC. The gene calls are TRBV29-1 and TRBJ2-7, with 7 bases identical to TRBD2. This CDR3 is built from 14 residues. V gave up 3 bases and J gave up 6 bases; unmatched junction bases: 11. Germline CDR1 and CDR2: SQVTM and ANQGSEA.

In this sample, this clonotype turned up many times. J is TRBJ2-7 and V is TRBV27, with D unresolved. This CDR3 is built from 13 residues. Looked up from germline, CDR1 is MNHEY and CDR2 is SMNVEV (reference sequence). With 0 bases removed from V and 3 bases from J, the gap between germline ends came to 6 bases. CDR3 residues: CASSLSPGYEQYF. The CDR3 DNA sequence: TGTGCCAGCAGTTTATCTCCCGGCTACGAGCAGTACTTC.